This T cell receptor beta chain was recovered during a study of CD8+ T cells in alopecia areata. Study-wide points: Higher clonality than in normal scalp was seen in lesional scalp, especially alopecia totalis/universalis. Sharing of TCR sequences between patients (possibly for HLA-related reasons) was less clear than in mice.

As part of sample collection, lesional scalp punch biopsies and peripheral blood were taken from alopecia areata patients. It was from PBMCs that CD4+ and CD8+ T cells were sorted. Sequencing used cDNA as its template, made by extracting RNA and reverse transcribing it. The repertoire was sequenced with immunoSEQ multiplex PCR; TCRdb's copy has only in-frame clones and lacks some. The sample consists of around 30,000 clones, more than 60% of them appearing once. Details on this clone: Antigen: not known.

V was pared by 6 bases and J by 6 bases, with 14 bases between. Germline V gene data show CDR1 as SQVTM and CDR2 as ANQGSEA. The CDR3 loop spans 12 amino acids. This receptor was identified in a human donor with alopecia areata. The gene calls are TRBV29-1 and TRBJ1-1, with a possible D match to TRBD1 (6 bases). Sample: NKG2D-low CD8+ T cells sorted from blood. The CDR3: CSVRIRGPEAFF. CDR3 DNA sequence: TGCAGCGTCAGAATCAGGGGTCCTGAAGCTTTCTTT.